This is a list of T cell receptor beta chains from one sample in a study of T cell repertoires in cytomegalovirus infection. TCRdb re-called the reads with MiXCR, one entry per CDR3 protein. The data contain more than 400,000 distinct CDR3 sequences, about a quarter of them singletons. Input material: PBMCs. These receptors were taken from a human donor in good health (CMV status not recorded). Some clones in this sample may be carry-over from other donors' samples. The CDR3 runs from the conserved cysteine through the conserved F or W. A D gene is named only where the DNA matches it firmly. Not every row has a clone size; where given, it reads once, few, many or a size class.

j_call	d_call	v_call	clone_size	cdr3_nt	cdr3_aa
TRBJ1-1	NA	TRBV5-4	NA	TGTGCCAGCAGCCCCTTGCGGGGGGGCGCTGAAGCTTTCTTT	CASSPLRGGAEAFF
TRBJ2-3	TRBD2	TRBV6-2/TRBV6-3	many	TGTGCCAGCAGAAGGCTACTAGCGGGAGAGGAGTATTTT	CASRRLLAGEEYF
TRBJ2-7	NA	TRBV29-1	few	TGCAGCGTTCCGGACGGGAGCGGCGAGCAGTACTTC	CSVPDGSGEQYF
TRBJ2-7	NA	TRBV25-1	NA	TGTGCCAGCACCCCGCCGGACAGATCCTACGAGCAGTACTTC	CASTPPDRSYEQYF
TRBJ2-3	NA	TRBV11-2	NA	TGTGCCAGCAGCTTCGTATCGGGGGATACGCAGTATTTT	CASSFVSGDTQYF
TRBJ2-4	NA	TRBV7-2	NA	TGTGCCAGCAGCTTAGCGCTTGCAGGCTCGGCGATAGCCAAAAACATTCAGTACTTC	CASSLALAGSAIAKNIQYF
TRBJ2-3	NA	TRBV9	NA	TGTGCCAGCAGCGTAGCGGGGGCGCCCGACACAGATACGCAGTATTTT	CASSVAGAPDTDTQYF
TRBJ1-2	NA	TRBV29-1	NA	TGCAGCGTTGTAGGCTACGCTTGGGACTATGGCTACACCTTC	CSVVGYAWDYGYTF
TRBJ1-5	NA	TRBV7-9	NA	TGTGCCAGCAGCTCGAGTCAGCATCAGCCCCAGCATTTT	CASSSSQHQPQHF
TRBJ2-3	TRBD2	TRBV7-2	many	TGTGCCAGCAGCCCACTAGCGGGAACCACAGATACGCAGTATTTT	CASSPLAGTTDTQYF
TRBJ2-5	NA	TRBV7-9	few	TGTGCCAGCAGCTCTCAGAAGTCCCGGTTTAACCAAGAGACCCAGTACTTC	CASSSQKSRFNQETQYF
TRBJ1-1	NA	TRBV11-3	few	TGTGCCAGCAGCTTAGATCTGGGGGGCCGGAACACTGAAGCTTTCTTT	CASSLDLGGRNTEAFF
TRBJ1-6	NA	TRBV7-8	many	TGTGCCAGCAGCTGGGCAGAAGCTTATAATTCACCCCTCCACTTT	CASSWAEAYNSPLHF
TRBJ2-5	NA	TRBV5-1	few	TGCGCCAGCAGCTCGGACATAGGAGAGACCCAGTACTTC	CASSSDIGETQYF
TRBJ1-5	NA	TRBV27	NA	TGTGCCAGCAGTTCGCCGGGCCACAATCAGCCCCAGCATTTT	CASSSPGHNQPQHF
TRBJ2-1	TRBD2	TRBV19	NA	TGTGCCAGTAGTGTTAGGACTAGCGGGACCTACAATGAGCAGTTCTTC	CASSVRTSGTYNEQFF
TRBJ1-5	NA	TRBV20-1	few	TGCAGTGCCACCCGATCCCGGGGCATGGGCAATCAGCCCCAGCATTTT	CSATRSRGMGNQPQHF
TRBJ2-3	TRBD2	TRBV20-1	NA	TGCAGTGCACCGAGCGGGGGGGGGAGAGGAGCGTCAGATACGCAGTATTTT	CSAPSGGGRGASDTQYF
TRBJ2-3	TRBD2	TRBV4-3	NA	TGCGCCAGCAGTCCTACTAGCGGGAACACGCAGTATTTT	CASSPTSGNTQYF
TRBJ1-1	NA	TRBV12-3/TRBV12-4	NA	TGTGCCAGCAGTTTATGGACAGCGAACACTGAAGCTTTCTTT	CASSLWTANTEAFF
TRBJ2-1	TRBD2	TRBV11-2	NA	TGTGCCAGCAGCTCGCCGGGACTAGCGGGAGTGGGTGAGCAGTTCTTC	CASSSPGLAGVGEQFF
TRBJ1-5	NA	TRBV12-3/TRBV12-4	few	TGTGCCAGCAGTTTATTAGGCAGGGAGGTAGGCAATCAGCCCCAGCATTTT	CASSLLGREVGNQPQHF
TRBJ2-1	TRBD2	TRBV7-9	few	TGTGCCAGCAGAATGCGGGAGGGCCGATGGAATGAGCAGTTCTTC	CASRMREGRWNEQFF
TRBJ2-5	TRBD2	TRBV11-3	NA	TGTCCCAGCAGCTTTATCGGGAGGGCCCAAGAGACCCAGTACTTC	CPSSFIGRAQETQYF
TRBJ1-2	TRBD1	TRBV19	NA	TGTGCCAGTAGCGACGGACAGGTCGTTTATGGCTACACCTTC	CASSDGQVVYGYTF
TRBJ2-3	TRBD2	TRBV6-2/TRBV6-3	NA	TGTGCCAGCAGTCCGGGACTAGCGGTCTTTGATACGCAGTATTTT	CASSPGLAVFDTQYF
TRBJ2-7	NA	TRBV4-1	NA	TGTGCCAGCAGCCAAGAGTGGGAAGGTGGCTACGAGCAGTACTTC	CASSQEWEGGYEQYF
TRBJ2-1	NA	TRBV5-4	few	TGTGCCAGCAGCGCTGAACCGGGACACGGGAGGAATGAGCAGTTCTTC	CASSAEPGHGRNEQFF
TRBJ1-1	NA	TRBV14	NA	TGTGCCAGCAGCCCCAGGCTGAACACTGAAGCTTTCTTT	CASSPRLNTEAFF
TRBJ2-3	TRBD2	TRBV5-4	NA	TGTGTCAGCAGCCCCGCCTATGGGAGGGCAGCCGATACGCAGTATTTT	CVSSPAYGRAADTQYF
TRBJ1-1	TRBD1	TRBV19	few	TGTGCCAGTAGTCTAGGGACAGGTCCGAACACTGAAGCTTTCTTT	CASSLGTGPNTEAFF
TRBJ1-6	TRBD1	TRBV20-1	NA	TGCAGTGCCGGGACAGACTATAATTCACCCCTCCACTTT	CSAGTDYNSPLHF
TRBJ1-4	NA	TRBV7-9	few	TGTGCCAGCAGCTCAGAGGGGGGACTGTTTTTT	CASSSEGGLFF
TRBJ2-7	NA	TRBV7-2	many	TGTGCCAGCAGCTTAGTTTCTGCCCCCTCTTACGAGCAGTACTTC	CASSLVSAPSYEQYF
TRBJ1-2	TRBD1	TRBV10-3	NA	TGTGCCATCAGTGATTGGACAGGACCACTTAACTATGGCTACACCTTC	CAISDWTGPLNYGYTF
TRBJ1-2	TRBD1	TRBV28	few	TGTGCCAGCAGTTTAACCCTTTCAGGGACAGTCTATGGCTACACCTTC	CASSLTLSGTVYGYTF
TRBJ2-5	NA	TRBV7-2	few	TGTGCCAGCAGCCCCCGGGCAGAAGAGACCCAGTACTTC	CASSPRAEETQYF
TRBJ2-5	NA	TRBV29-1	NA	TGCAGCGTTGAAGGCGCAATAATCCAAGAGACCCAGTACTTC	CSVEGAIIQETQYF
TRBJ2-3	TRBD2	TRBV6-5	NA	TGTGCCAGCAGTTACAGGGCGGGAGGCTCAGATACGCAGTATTTT	CASSYRAGGSDTQYF
TRBJ1-2	NA	TRBV20-1	NA	TGCAGTGCCGACCAGGCCTCGTCCTATGGCTACACCTTC	CSADQASSYGYTF